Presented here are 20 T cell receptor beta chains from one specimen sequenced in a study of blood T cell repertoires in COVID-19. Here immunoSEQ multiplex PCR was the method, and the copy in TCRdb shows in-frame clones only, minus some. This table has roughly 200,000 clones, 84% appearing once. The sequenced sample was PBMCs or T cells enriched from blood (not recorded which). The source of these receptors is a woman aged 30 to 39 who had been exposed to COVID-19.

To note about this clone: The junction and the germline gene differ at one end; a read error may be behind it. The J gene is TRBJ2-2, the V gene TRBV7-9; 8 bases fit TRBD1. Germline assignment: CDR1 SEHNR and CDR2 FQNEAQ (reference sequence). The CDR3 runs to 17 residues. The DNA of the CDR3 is TGTGCCAGCAGCCCGCCAGGGGGACAGGCGAATACCGGGGAGCTGTTTTTT. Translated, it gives CASSPPGGQANTGELFF.

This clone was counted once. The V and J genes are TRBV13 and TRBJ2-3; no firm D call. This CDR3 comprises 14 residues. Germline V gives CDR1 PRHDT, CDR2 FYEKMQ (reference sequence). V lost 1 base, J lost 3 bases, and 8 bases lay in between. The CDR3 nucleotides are TGTGCCAGCAGCTTAGCAGCGAGAACAGATACGCAGTATTTT. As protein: CASSLAARTDTQYF.

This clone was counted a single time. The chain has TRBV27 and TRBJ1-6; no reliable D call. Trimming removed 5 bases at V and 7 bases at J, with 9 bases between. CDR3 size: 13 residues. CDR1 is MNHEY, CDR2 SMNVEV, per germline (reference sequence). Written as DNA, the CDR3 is TGTGCCAGCAGTCAACGGGGAAATTCACCCCTCCACTTT. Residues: CASSQRGNSPLHF.

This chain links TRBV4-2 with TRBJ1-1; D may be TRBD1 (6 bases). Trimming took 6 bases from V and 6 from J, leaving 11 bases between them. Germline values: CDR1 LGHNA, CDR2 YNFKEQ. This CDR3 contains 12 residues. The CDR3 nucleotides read TGTGCCAGCAGTCCACAGGGTCCTGAAGCTTTCTTT. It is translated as CASSPQGPEAFF.

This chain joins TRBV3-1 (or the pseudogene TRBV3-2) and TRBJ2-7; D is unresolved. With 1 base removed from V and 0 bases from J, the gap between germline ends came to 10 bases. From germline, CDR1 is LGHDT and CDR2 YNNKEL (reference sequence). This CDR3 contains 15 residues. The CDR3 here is CASSQGPPPSYEQYF. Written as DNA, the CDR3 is TGTGCCAGCAGCCAAGGGCCGCCGCCCTCCTACGAGCAGTACTTC.

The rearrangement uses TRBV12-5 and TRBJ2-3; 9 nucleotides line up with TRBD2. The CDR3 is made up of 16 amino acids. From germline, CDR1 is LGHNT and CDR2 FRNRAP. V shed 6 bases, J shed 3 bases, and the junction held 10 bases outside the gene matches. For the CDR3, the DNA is TGTGCTAGTGGGCCGGGACTAGCACCGGGGACAGATACGCAGTATTTT. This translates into CASGPGLAPGTDTQYF.

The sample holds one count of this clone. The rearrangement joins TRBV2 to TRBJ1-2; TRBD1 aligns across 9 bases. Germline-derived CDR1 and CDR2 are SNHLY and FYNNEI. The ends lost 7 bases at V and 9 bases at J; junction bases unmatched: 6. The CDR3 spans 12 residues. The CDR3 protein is CASTQGAESYTF. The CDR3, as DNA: TGTGCCAGCACACAGGGGGCCGAGAGCTACACCTTC.

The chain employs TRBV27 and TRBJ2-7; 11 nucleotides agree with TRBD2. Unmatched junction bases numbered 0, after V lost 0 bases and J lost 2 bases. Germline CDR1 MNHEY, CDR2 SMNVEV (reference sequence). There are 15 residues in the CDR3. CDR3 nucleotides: TGTGCCAGCAGTTTATCGGGACTAGCGGCCTACGAGCAGTACTTC. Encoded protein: CASSLSGLAAYEQYF.

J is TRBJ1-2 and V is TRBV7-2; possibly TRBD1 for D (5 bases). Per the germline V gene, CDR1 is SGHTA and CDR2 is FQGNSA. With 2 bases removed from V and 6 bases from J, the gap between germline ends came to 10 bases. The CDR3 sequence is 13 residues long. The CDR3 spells CASSLSGGDGYTF. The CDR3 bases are TGTGCCAGCAGCTTATCAGGAGGGGATGGCTACACCTTC.

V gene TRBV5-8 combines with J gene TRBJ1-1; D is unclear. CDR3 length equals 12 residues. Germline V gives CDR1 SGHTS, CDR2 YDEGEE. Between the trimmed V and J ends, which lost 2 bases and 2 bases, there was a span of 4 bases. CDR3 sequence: CASSFTNTEAFF. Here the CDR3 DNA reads TGTGCCAGCAGCTTCACAAACACTGAAGCTTTCTTT.

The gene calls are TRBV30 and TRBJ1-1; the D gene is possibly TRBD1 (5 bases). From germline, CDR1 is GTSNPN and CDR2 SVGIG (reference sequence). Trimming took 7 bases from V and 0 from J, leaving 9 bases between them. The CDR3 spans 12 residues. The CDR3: CASGRVNTEAFF. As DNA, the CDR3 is TGTGCCTCAGGCAGGGTGAACACTGAAGCTTTCTTT.

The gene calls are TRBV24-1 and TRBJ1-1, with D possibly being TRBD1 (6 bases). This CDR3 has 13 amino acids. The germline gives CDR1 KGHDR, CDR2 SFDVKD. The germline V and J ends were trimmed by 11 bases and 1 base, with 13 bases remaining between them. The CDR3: CASYGQQNTEAFF. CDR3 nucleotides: TGTGCCAGTTACGGACAGCAGAACACTGAAGCTTTCTTT.

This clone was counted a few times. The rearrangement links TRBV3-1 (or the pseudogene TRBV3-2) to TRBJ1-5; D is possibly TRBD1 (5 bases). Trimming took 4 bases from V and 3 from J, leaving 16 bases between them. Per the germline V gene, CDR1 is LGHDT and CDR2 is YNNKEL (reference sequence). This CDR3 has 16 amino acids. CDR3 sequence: CASSPSQGPPNQPQHF. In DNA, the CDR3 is TGTGCCAGCAGCCCCAGCCAGGGTCCACCCAATCAGCCCCAGCATTTT.

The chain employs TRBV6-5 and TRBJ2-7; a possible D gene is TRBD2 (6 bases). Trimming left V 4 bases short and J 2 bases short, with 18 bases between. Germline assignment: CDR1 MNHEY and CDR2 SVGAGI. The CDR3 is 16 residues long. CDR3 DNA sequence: TGTGCCAGCAGTTGGTGGATCGGAGGGGCCACCTACGAGCAGTACTTC. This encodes CASSWWIGGATYEQYF.

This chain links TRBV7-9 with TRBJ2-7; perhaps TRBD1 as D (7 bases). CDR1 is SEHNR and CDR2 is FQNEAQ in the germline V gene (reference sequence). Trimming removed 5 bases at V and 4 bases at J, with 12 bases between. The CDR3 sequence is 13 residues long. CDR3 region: CASSRRDSYEQYF. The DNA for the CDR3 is TGTGCCAGCAGCCGGAGGGACAGTTACGAGCAGTACTTC. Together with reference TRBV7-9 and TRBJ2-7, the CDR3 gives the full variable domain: DTGVSQNPRHKITKRGQNVTFRCDPISEHNRLYWYRQTLGQGPEFLTYFQNEAQLEKSRLLSDRFSAERPKGSFSTLEIQRTEQGDSAMYLCASSRRDSYEQYFGPGTRLTVT.

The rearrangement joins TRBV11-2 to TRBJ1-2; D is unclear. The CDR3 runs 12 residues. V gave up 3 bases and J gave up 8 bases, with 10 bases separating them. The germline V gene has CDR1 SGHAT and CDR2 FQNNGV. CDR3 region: CASSFRLGGYTF. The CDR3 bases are TGTGCCAGCAGCTTCAGGCTTGGGGGCTACACCTTC. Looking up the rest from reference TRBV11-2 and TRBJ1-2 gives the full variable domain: EAGVAQSPRYKIIEKRQSVAFWCNPISGHATLYWYQQILGQGPKLLIQFQNNGVVDDSQLPKDRFSAERLKGVDSTLKIQPAKLEDSAVYLCASSFRLGGYTFGSGTRLTVV.

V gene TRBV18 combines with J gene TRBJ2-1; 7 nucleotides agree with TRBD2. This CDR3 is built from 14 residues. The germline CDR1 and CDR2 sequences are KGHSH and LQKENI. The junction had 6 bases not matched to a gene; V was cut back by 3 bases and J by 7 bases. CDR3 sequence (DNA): TGTGCCAGCTCACCCAGCGGGGTGAGGAATGAGCAGTTCTTC. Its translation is CASSPSGVRNEQFF.

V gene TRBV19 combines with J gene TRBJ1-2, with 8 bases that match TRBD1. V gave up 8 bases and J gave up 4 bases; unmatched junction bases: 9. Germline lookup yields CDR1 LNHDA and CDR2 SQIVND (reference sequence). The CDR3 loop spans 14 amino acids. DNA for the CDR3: TGTGCCAGTGAAAAGGGACAGGCTATCTATGGCTACACCTTC. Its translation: CASEKGQAIYGYTF.

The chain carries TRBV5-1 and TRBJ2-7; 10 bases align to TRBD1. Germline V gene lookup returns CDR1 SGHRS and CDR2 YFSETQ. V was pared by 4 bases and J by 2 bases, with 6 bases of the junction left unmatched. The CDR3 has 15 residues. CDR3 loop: CASSIAGTGAYEQYF. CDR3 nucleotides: TGCGCCAGCAGCATCGCCGGGACAGGGGCCTACGAGCAGTACTTC.

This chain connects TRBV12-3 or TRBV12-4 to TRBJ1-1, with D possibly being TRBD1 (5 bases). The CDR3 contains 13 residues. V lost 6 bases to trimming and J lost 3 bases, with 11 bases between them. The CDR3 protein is CASRHGTYTEAFF. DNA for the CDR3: TGTGCCAGCAGGCACGGGACTTACACTGAAGCTTTCTTT.